This T cell receptor (beta chain) emerged from a study of blood T cells in healthy people across ages (dated by TCRdb to about 2015). The study in broad terms: Template switching captured roughly one uniquely barcoded TCR beta cDNA molecule per two T cells in model experiments. To track age-related changes in TCR beta repertoire diversity, the study relied on deep sequencing normalized with unique cDNA molecular identifiers. Donors were grouped into four age groups: young (average about 15 years), middle-aged (over 35), aged (about 59) and long-lived (approximately 75). To avoid experimental bias, donors of different ages were distributed randomly across sequencing lanes. Using the same blood draw, the study looked at two additional independent replicas of 1 million unique cDNA reads for two donors, one aged 18 to 30 and the other aged 80 or older. Beyond this particular receptor, the publication reports: Because profiling used bulk unsorted PBMCs, naive and antigen-experienced compartments could not be compared conclusively. A strong correlation was found between observed TCR beta diversity and the percentage of naive T cells measured by flow cytometry. Donor CMV infection status was unknown, potentially confounding age-related changes in expanded clonotypes. Estimates of total diversity from one million sequenced T cells were regarded as lower bounds and underestimates. Compared with the aged group, the long-lived group had more naive CD4+ T cells, fewer expanded clones and increased TCR diversity, suggesting age selection. As age increased, observed TCR beta diversity per million T cells dropped in a roughly linear way, and a significant reduction was already evident by age around 41.

Library creation used 5' RACE. TCRdb records Illumina HiSeq 2500 as the sequencer. A second PCR of roughly 6 to 11 cycles was run with a J-beta primer mix and a sample-barcoded 5' primer. A unique molecular identifier was introduced onto each TCR beta cDNA molecule by a template-switch 5' adaptor carrying 12 random nucleotides. Each sample yielded at least 2.5 million CDR3-containing paired-end reads. The Mint cDNA synthesis kit, primed by a TRBC-specific oligonucleotide, was used to synthesize first-strand cDNA from all RNA. Following uracil-DNA glycosylase treatment, a first 18-cycle PCR with universal primers M1SS and BC2_uni_R was performed on all cDNA. The study's own analysis went as follows. For normalization, 1 million high-quality reads were randomly selected from each sample, with every read carrying a distinct molecular identifier. Reads with shared molecular identifiers were discarded instead of being binned into consensus sequences. CDR3 identification, clonotype clustering and error correction used MiTCR with a Q25 quality threshold and the strictest error-elimination algorithm. A nonparametric unseen species model with Euler transformation was used to estimate lower-bound total TCR beta diversity. The raw public reads went through TCRdb reprocessing: fastp at Q25, MiXCR clone calling, in-frame beta chains kept. Every distinct CDR3 protein forms one entry, paired with its most common genes and DNA. Here the V and J calls rest on TCRdb's processing, not on the authors' analysis. For this sample the table gives roughly 1.4 million distinct CDR3 sequences, of which 59% were detected only once. The ten largest make up roughly 6.3% of the sample.

As for this clonotype: The specificity of this receptor is unknown. There are no base qualities to consult, and no much larger clone falls within one base.

Donors were under 40 systemically healthy Caucasian individuals from Russia aged roughly 6 to 90 years. Each donor gave ten milliliters of peripheral blood, drawn into EDTA-treated Vacutainer tubes. Ficoll-Paque density-gradient centrifugation was used to isolate PBMCs, with at least 6 million obtained per sample. Total RNA, at least 5 micrograms per sample, was extracted from PBMCs with Trizol reagent. Naive CD45RAhigh/CD27high T cell percentages were measured by flow cytometry on a PBMC aliquot from every donor. V ends up 4 bases short and J 11 bases short, with an unmatched junction base count of 11. From the germline V gene (reference sequence), CDR1 is SEHNR and CDR2 is FQNEAQ. The CDR3 holds 14 amino acids from the cysteine to the phenylalanine. Solely the CDR3 DNA is kept, with 42 bases framed from the first base.

The TCR sequence derives from a man between 18 and 29 years old in good health. The sample taken for sequencing was blood. In this chain, TRBV7-9 is recombined with TRBJ2-5, with 9 junctional bases fitting TRBD1. The nucleotide sequence reads TGTGCCAGCAGCTCGACAGGGGGTCGTGATGAGCAGTACTTC. Translated, it gives CASSSTGGRDEQYF.